These 21 T cell receptor beta chains originate from one sample sequenced in a study of control samples from healthy donors and cancer patients. Clones were read by immunoSEQ multiplex PCR, and TCRdb kept only the in-frame ones, dropping some. The table has 65,000 to 90,000 clones, roughly 90% seen once; the top ten hold about 9.9%. Input material: PBMCs. Receptors were obtained from a woman aged 45-65 years with colorectal cancer.

The CDR3 region has the DNA TGTGCCACCGAAGAAGGGAACAAGTATGGCTACACCTTC. The encoded protein is CATEEGNKYGYTF. V usage is TRBV10-3 and J usage is TRBJ1-2; D ambiguous. Germline values: CDR1 ENHRY, CDR2 SYGVKD. Trimming took off 10 bases at V and 5 bases at J, with 17 bases between the two ends. The CDR3 runs 13 residues.

The V gene is TRBV2, the J gene TRBJ2-2; D possibly corresponds to TRBD2 (6 bases). Germline V gene data show CDR1 as SNHLY and CDR2 as FYNNEI. The V and J ends lost 7 bases and 6 bases respectively, with 15 bases between them. This CDR3 has 14 residues. The CDR3 nucleotides are TGTGCCAGCAACCTGCTAGCGATGGCCGGGGAGCTGTTTTTT. Protein product: CASNLLAMAGELFF.

This clone was detected once. V usage is TRBV7-2 and J usage is TRBJ1-2; D is perhaps TRBD1 (6 bases). The CDR3 has 15 residues. Germline V gene sequence: CDR1 SGHTA, CDR2 FQGNSA. V was cut by 1 base and J by 8 bases, with 17 bases left in between. CDR3 sequence: CASSLGGGKSWGYTF. The CDR3 bases are TGTGCCAGCAGCTTAGGCGGGGGCAAATCTTGGGGCTACACCTTC.

This chain joins TRBV3-1 (or the pseudogene TRBV3-2) and TRBJ2-1; D possibly corresponds to TRBD2 (5 bases). Between the trimmed V and J ends, which lost 6 bases and 1 base, there was a span of 16 bases. The germline V gene encodes CDR1 LGHDT and CDR2 YNNKEL (reference sequence). The CDR3 runs to 16 residues. CDR3 in DNA: TGTGCCAGCAGTTACCTACCTGGACTGTCCTACAATGAGCAGTTCTTC. Its protein product is CASSYLPGLSYNEQFF.

The chain combines TRBV5-1 with TRBJ2-3; D is unresolved. Trimming took off 0 bases at V and 0 bases at J, with 11 bases between the two ends. Germline CDR1 and CDR2: SGHRS and YFSETQ. This CDR3 comprises 16 residues. CDR3 residues: CASSLGVTLSTDTQYF. In DNA, the CDR3 is TGCGCCAGCAGCTTGGGCGTGACACTTAGCACAGATACGCAGTATTTT.

The chain carries TRBV3-1 (or the pseudogene TRBV3-2) and TRBJ2-5; D is uncertain. Trimming shortened V by 4 bases and J by 7 bases, and 10 bases separated the two germline ends. Germline V gene sequence: CDR1 LGHDT, CDR2 YNNKEL (reference sequence). The CDR3 sequence is 12 residues long. The DNA of the CDR3 is TGTGCCAGCAGCCCTCAAACGGGGACCCAGTACTTC. Its translation is CASSPQTGTQYF.

J is TRBJ1-2 and V is TRBV29-1, with TRBD1 matching 7 bases. The trim removed 3 bases at V and 7 bases at J, leaving 8 bases unmatched. CDR3 length equals 13 residues. CDR1 is SQVTM and CDR2 is ANQGSEA in the germline V gene. CDR3 loop: CSVESDRVGGYTF. Here the CDR3 DNA reads TGCAGCGTTGAGTCCGACAGGGTTGGTGGCTACACCTTC.

The chain employs TRBV7-2 and TRBJ2-7; D gene uncertain. Per germline, CDR1 SGHTA and CDR2 FQGNSA. V shed 2 bases and J shed 3 bases, with 11 bases lying between them. The length of the CDR3 is 14 residues. CDR3 bases: TGTGCCAGCAGCTTAATGGACGCTGGCTACGAGCAGTACGTC. It codes for CASSLMDAGYEQYV.

V and J are TRBV3-1 (or the pseudogene TRBV3-2) and TRBJ1-6; 7 bases are a match to TRBD1. Per the germline V gene, CDR1 is LGHDT and CDR2 is YNNKEL (reference sequence). The CDR3 loop spans 15 amino acids. The ends lost 2 bases at V and 10 bases at J; junction bases unmatched: 8. The CDR3 reads CASSQNGQAGSPLHF. The CDR3 DNA sequence: TGTGCCAGCAGCCAAAACGGACAGGCAGGATCACCCCTCCACTTT.

The chain couples TRBV6-1 to TRBJ2-3, with a weak D call TRBD1 (5 bases). Germline V lookup: CDR1 MNHNS, CDR2 SASEGT. V gave up 2 bases and J gave up 7 bases, with 13 bases separating them. There are 14 residues in the CDR3. CDR3 coding DNA: TGTGCCAGCAGTGAAAGTCAGGGATATCATACGCAGTATTTT. Amino acids: CASSESQGYHTQYF.

CDR3 DNA: TGTGCCAGCAGCCCCGGGTACGGGGGCAGGGGCACTGAAGCTTTCTTT. It yields the protein CASSPGYGGRGTEAFF. This sequence joins TRBV5-5 and TRBJ1-1; D is possibly TRBD1 (6 bases). This CDR3 has 16 residues. CDR1 and CDR2 (germline): SGHKS, YYEKEE (reference sequence). Trimming cost V 4 bases and J 4 bases, with 20 bases left between them.

This sequence joins TRBV3-1 (or the pseudogene TRBV3-2) and TRBJ2-2; 9 bases align to TRBD1. The CDR3 runs 14 residues. With V trimmed by 4 bases and J by 7 bases, 4 bases remained unmatched. Germline CDR1 is LGHDT and CDR2 is YNNKEL (reference sequence). The CDR3 loop is CASSRQGEGGELFF. The CDR3 DNA reads TGTGCCAGCAGCCGACAGGGGGAAGGCGGGGAGCTGTTTTTT.

V gene TRBV7-2 combines with J gene TRBJ1-2; weak D call: TRBD1 (6 bases). Germline values: CDR1 SGHTA, CDR2 FQGNSA. The CDR3 is 14 amino acids. The V gene lost 5 bases and the J gene lost 3 bases, with 13 bases spanning the gap. The CDR3 region is CASSPKQGYYGYTF. The CDR3 region has the DNA TGTGCCAGCAGCCCCAAACAGGGTTACTATGGCTACACCTTC.

The CDR3 DNA sequence: TGTGCCAGCAGCGCGGGACAGGGGGGAACTGAAGCTTTCTTT. This sequence encodes CASSAGQGGTEAFF. This chain uses TRBV5-8 with TRBJ1-1, with 11 bases aligning to TRBD1. Per the germline V gene, CDR1 is SGHTS and CDR2 is YDEGEE. V dropped 4 bases and J dropped 5; count of bases not matched to a gene: 4. The CDR3 covers 14 residues.

The V call is TRBV10-2, the J call TRBJ1-6; 8 bases are a match to TRBD1. Germline CDR1 and CDR2: WSHSY and SAAADI. Trimming cost V 7 bases and J 11 bases; bases outside gene matches: 13. This CDR3 has 15 residues. The CDR3 DNA reads as TGCGCCAGCACCCCCGGGACAGGAATTCCTCCACCCCTCCACTTT. Translating gives CASTPGTGIPPPLHF.

V is TRBV7-2 and J is TRBJ1-1; 7 nucleotides align to TRBD1. CDR1 and CDR2 (germline): SGHTA, FQGNSA. V lost 1 base and J lost 4; bases outside the gene matches: 6. The CDR3 sequence is 15 residues long. Here the CDR3 reads CASSLETGMATEAFF. The CDR3 nucleotides read TGTGCCAGCAGCTTAGAGACAGGGATGGCCACTGAAGCTTTCTTT.

This CDR3 is CASSSQRVGSGGDEQFF. As DNA, the CDR3 is TGTGCCAGCAGCTCTCAGCGGGTAGGTAGCGGGGGCGATGAGCAGTTCTTC. The chain links TRBV9 to TRBJ2-1; 9 bases are shared with TRBD2. CDR1 SGDLS and CDR2 YYNGEE come from the germline V gene. The CDR3 is 17 residues long. V dropped 4 bases and J dropped 8; count of bases not matched to a gene: 16.

This chain connects TRBV5-1 to TRBJ2-3, with D tentatively TRBD1 (6 bases). This CDR3 is built from 16 residues. Trimming took off 4 bases at V and 8 bases at J, with 23 bases between the two ends. Germline V gives CDR1 SGHRS, CDR2 YFSETQ. CDR3 DNA sequence: TGCGCCAGCAGCCCCAACCCGGCTGGGGGCGTTGGTACGCAGTATTTT. Translating gives CASSPNPAGGVGTQYF.

This clone has more than one count but fewer than ten. V usage is TRBV28 and J usage is TRBJ1-1, with 7 nucleotides matching TRBD1. Germline V lookup: CDR1 MDHEN, CDR2 SYDVKM. The CDR3 extends over 12 amino acids. V trimming: 8 bases; J trimming: 5 bases; junction bases outside the gene matches: 5. The CDR3 spells CASLAGGTEAFF. The CDR3 DNA sequence: TGTGCCAGCTTGGCAGGGGGAACTGAAGCTTTCTTT. Drawing the rest from reference TRBV28 and TRBJ1-1, the complete variable domain is DVKVTQSSRYLVKRTGEKVFLECVQDMDHENMFWYRQDPGLGLRLIYFSYDVKMKEKGDIPEGYSVSREKKERFSLILESASTNQTSMYLCASLAGGTEAFFGQGTRLTVV.

The chain links TRBV3-1 (or the pseudogene TRBV3-2) to TRBJ1-1; D may be TRBD1 (6 bases). The V end lost 0 bases, the J end lost 4 bases, and 12 bases lay between the germline ends. This CDR3 contains 15 residues. CDR1 and CDR2 from the germline V gene are LGHDT and YNNKEL (reference sequence). The CDR3 is CASSQETGWVTEAFF. CDR3 nucleotides: TGTGCCAGCAGCCAAGAAACAGGGTGGGTCACTGAAGCTTTCTTT.

The chain combines TRBV4-1 with TRBJ2-2; 7 bases match TRBD1. The CDR3 has 17 amino acids. The V gene end was trimmed by 4 bases and the J gene end by 2 bases; junction bases not matched to a gene: 10. Germline CDR1 MGHRA, CDR2 YSYEKL. The CDR3: CASSLLPGQLNTGELFF. As DNA, the CDR3 is TGCGCCAGCAGCCTCCTCCCGGGACAGCTAAACACCGGGGAGCTGTTTTTT.